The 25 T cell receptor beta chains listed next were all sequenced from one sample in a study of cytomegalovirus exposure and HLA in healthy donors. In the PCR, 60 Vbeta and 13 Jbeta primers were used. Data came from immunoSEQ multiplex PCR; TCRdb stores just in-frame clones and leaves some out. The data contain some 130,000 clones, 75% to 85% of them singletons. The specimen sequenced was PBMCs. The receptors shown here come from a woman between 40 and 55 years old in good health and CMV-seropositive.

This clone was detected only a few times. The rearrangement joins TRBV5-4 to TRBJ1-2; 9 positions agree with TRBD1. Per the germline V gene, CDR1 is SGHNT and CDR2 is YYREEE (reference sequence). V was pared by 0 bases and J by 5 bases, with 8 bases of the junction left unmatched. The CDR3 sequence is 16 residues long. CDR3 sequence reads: CASSLGLQGAGYGYTF. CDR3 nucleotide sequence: TGTGCCAGCAGCTTGGGACTACAGGGGGCAGGATATGGCTACACCTTC.

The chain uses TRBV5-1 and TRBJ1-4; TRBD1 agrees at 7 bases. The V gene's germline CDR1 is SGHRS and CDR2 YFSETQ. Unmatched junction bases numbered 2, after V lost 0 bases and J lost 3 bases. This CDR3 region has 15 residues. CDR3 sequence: CASSLATGSNEKLFF. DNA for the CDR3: TGCGCCAGCAGCTTGGCGACAGGGTCTAATGAAAAACTGTTTTTT.

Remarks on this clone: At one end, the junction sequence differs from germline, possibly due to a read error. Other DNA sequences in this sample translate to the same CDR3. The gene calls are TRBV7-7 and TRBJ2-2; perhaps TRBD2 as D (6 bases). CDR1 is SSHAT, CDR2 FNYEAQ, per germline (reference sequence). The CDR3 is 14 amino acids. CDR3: CASSQSGWGGELFF. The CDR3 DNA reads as TGTGCTAGCAGCCAAAGCGGGTGGGGCGGGGAGCTGTTCTTT. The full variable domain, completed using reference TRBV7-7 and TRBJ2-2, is GAGVSQSPRYKVTKRGQDVTLRCDPISSHATLYWYQQALGQGPEFLTYFNYEAQPDKSGLPSDRFSAERPEGSISTLTIQRTEQRDSAMYRCASSQSGWGGELFFGEGSRLTVL.

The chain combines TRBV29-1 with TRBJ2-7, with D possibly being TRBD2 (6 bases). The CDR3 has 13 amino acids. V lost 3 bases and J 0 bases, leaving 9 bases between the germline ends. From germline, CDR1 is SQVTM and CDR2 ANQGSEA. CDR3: CSVEGGISYEQYF. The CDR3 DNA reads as TGCAGCGTTGAGGGCGGGATCTCCTACGAGCAGTACTTC.

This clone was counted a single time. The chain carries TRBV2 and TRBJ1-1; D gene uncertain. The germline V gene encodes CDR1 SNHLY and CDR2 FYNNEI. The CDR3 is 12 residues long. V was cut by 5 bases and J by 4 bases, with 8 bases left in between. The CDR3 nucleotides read TGTGCCAGCAGTCCGTACGGCACTGAAGCTTTCTTT. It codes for CASSPYGTEAFF.

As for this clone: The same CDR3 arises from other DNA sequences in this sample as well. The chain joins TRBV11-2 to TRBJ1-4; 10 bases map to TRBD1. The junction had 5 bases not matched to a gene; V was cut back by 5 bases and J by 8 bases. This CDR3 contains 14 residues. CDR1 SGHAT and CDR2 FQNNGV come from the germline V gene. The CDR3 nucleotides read TGTGCCAGCAGCCCAGGACAGGGGGGCGAAAAACTGTTTTTT. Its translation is CASSPGQGGEKLFF.

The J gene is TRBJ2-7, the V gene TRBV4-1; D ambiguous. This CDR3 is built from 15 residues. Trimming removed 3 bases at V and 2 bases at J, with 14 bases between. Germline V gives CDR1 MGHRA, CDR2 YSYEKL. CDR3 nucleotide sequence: TGCGCCAGCAGCCATCAAGAGGTTCTAGCCTACGAGCAGTACTTC. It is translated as CASSHQEVLAYEQYF.

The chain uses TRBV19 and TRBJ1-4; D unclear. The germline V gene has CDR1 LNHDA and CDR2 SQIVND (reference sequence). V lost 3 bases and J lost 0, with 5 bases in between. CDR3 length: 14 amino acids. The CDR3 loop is CASSIPATNEKLFF. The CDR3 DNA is TGTGCCAGTAGTATCCCGGCAACTAATGAAAAACTGTTTTTT. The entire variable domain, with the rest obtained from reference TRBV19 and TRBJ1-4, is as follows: DGGITQSPKYLFRKEGQNVTLSCEQNLNHDAMYWYRQDPGQGLRLIYYSQIVNDFQKGDIAEGYSVSREKKESFPLTVTSAQKNPTAFYLCASSIPATNEKLFFGSGTQLSVL.

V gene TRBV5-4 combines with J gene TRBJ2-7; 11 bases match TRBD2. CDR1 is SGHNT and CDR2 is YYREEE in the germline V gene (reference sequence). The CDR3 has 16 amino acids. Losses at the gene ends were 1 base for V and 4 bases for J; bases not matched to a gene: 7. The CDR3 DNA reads TGTGCCAGCAGCTTGAGTAGCGGGAGGGCCACTTACGAGCAGTACTTC. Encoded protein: CASSLSSGRATYEQYF.

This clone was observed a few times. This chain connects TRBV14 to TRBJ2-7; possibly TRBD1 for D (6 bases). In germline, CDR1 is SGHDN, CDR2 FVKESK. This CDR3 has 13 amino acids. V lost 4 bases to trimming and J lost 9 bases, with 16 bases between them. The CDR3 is CASSPRTDGVQYF. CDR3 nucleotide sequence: TGTGCCAGCAGCCCTCGGACAGACGGGGTGCAGTACTTC.

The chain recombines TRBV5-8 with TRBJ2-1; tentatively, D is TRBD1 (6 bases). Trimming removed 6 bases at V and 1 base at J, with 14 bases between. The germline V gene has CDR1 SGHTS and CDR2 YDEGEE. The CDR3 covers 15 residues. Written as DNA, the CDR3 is TGTGCCAGCACCTGGACAGTTTCGTCCTACAATGAGCAGTTCTTC. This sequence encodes CASTWTVSSYNEQFF.

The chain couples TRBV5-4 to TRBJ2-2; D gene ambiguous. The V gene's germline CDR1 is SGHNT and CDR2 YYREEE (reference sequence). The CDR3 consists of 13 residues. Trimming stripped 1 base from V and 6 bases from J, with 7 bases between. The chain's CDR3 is CASSLSSSGELFF. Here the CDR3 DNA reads TGTGCCAGCAGCTTGTCGAGTTCCGGGGAGCTGTTTTTT.

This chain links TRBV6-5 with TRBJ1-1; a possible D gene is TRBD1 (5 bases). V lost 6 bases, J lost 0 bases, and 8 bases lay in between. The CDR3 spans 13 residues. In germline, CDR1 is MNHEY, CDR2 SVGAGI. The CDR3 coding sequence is TGTGCCAGCAGCTTACAGGTGAACACTGAAGCTTTCTTT. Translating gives CASSLQVNTEAFF.

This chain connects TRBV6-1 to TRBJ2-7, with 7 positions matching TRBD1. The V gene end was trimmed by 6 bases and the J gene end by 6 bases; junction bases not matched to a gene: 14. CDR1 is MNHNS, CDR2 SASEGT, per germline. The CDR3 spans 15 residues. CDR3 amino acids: CASSPSGTAPLEQYF. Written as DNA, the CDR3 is TGTGCCAGCAGCCCTTCCGGGACAGCACCACTCGAGCAGTACTTC.

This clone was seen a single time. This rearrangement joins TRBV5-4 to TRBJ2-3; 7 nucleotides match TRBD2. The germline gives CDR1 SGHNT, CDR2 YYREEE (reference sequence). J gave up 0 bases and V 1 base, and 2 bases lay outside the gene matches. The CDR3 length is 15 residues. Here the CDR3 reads CASSLRGDSTDTQYF. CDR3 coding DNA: TGTGCCAGCAGCTTGCGGGGGGACAGCACAGATACGCAGTATTTT.

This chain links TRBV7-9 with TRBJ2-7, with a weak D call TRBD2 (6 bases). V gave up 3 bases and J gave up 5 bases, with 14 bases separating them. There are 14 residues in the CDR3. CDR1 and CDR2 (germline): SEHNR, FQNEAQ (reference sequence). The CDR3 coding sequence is TGTGCCAGCAGCTTCACGGGGGAGCTGGACGAGCAGTACTTC. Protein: CASSFTGELDEQYF.

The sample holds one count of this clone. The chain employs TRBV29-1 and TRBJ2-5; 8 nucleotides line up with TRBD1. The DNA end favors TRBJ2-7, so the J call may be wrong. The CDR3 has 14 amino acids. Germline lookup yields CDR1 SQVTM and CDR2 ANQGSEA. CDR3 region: CSVELYGQGNEQYF. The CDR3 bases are TGCAGCGTTGAACTCTACGGACAGGGTAACGAGCAGTACTTC.

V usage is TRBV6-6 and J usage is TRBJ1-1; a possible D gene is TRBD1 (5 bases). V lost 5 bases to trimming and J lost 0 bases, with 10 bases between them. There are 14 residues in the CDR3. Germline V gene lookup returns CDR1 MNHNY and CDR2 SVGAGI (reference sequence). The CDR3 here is CASSRQNMNTEAFF. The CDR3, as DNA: TGTGCCAGCAGTAGACAGAACATGAACACTGAAGCTTTCTTT.

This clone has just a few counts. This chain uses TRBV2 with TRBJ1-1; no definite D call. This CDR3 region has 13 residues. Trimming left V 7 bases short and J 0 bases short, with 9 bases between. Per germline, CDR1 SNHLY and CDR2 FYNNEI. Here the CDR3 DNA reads TGTGCCAGCATTCAGGTCATGAACACTGAAGCTTTCTTT. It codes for CASIQVMNTEAFF.

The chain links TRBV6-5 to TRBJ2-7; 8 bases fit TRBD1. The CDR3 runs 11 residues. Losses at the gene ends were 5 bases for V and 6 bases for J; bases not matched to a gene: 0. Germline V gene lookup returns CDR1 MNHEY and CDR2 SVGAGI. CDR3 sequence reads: CASSQGAEQYF. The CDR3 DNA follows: TGTGCCAGCAGTCAGGGGGCCGAGCAGTACTTC.

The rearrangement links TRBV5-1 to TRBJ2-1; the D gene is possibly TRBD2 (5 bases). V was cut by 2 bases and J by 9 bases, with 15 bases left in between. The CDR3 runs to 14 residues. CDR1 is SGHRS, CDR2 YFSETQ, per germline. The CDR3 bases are TGCGCCAGCAGCTTAGATACGGGGTCGGCTGAGCAGTTCTTC. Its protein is CASSLDTGSAEQFF.

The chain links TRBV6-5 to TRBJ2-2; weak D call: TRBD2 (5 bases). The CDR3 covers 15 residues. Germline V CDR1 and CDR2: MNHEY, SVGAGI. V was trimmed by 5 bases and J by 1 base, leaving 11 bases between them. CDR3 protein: CASSPQGLNTGELFF. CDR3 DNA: TGTGCCAGCAGTCCTCAAGGACTGAACACCGGGGAGCTGTTTTTT.

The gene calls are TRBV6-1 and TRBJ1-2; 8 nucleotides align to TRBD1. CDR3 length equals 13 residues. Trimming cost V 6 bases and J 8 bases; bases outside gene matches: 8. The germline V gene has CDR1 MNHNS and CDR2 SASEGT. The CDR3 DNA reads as TGTGCCAGCAGCTTGACAGGGGATAGCGGCTACACCTTC. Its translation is CASSLTGDSGYTF.

The CDR3 nucleotides are TGTGCCAGCAGCCCTTTCCTAGCGGCCGGAGGTAATGAGCAGTTCTTC. It specifies CASSPFLAAGGNEQFF. The chain joins TRBV7-9 to TRBJ2-1, with 7 bases that match TRBD2. The CDR3 runs 16 residues. V lost 5 bases, J lost 7 bases, and 14 bases stayed unmatched. Germline V CDR1 and CDR2: SEHNR, FQNEAQ (reference sequence).

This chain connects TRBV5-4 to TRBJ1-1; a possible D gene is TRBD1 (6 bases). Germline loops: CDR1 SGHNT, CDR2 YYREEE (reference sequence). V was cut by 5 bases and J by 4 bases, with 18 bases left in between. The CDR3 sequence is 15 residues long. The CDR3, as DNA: TGTGCCAGCAGTCCACCAGGGGCGCGGGTCACTGAAGCTTTCTTT. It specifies CASSPPGARVTEAFF.